This T cell receptor (beta chain) was recovered during a study of prognosis after radiotherapy for stage I lung cancer. Study-wide background: Patients were enrolled between April 2018 and early 2019 (all with stage I non-small cell lung cancer). Concurrent therapy with stereotactic body radiotherapy was given to no patient. Radiotherapy took the form of SBRT (3 to 5 fractions) with a biologically effective dose of at least 100 Gy. Study-level points and caveats: Reports indicated that TRBV and TRBJ gene usage differed between patients with and without metastases, including differences in some ten V and a couple of J genes after SBRT.

Amplification of TCR beta CDR3 from genomic DNA used two-round multiplex PCR. For every TRBV and TRBJ gene, a specific primer was used in first-round PCR. TCRdb used MiXCR to reprocess the multiplex PCR reads, holding one entry per CDR3 protein. Found here are 25,000 to 30,000 distinct CDR3 sequences, around two fifths of them singletons; the top ten hold around 29%. The CDR3 spans 12 residues. In germline, CDR1 is SQVTM, CDR2 ANQGSEA. About this clonotype itself: Its antigen remains unknown. A much larger clone is a single base away; this may be a read error.

This chain joins TRBV29-1 and TRBJ1-2; D gene unclear. This clonotype was obtained from a donor of 50 years or more with non-small cell lung cancer. Sequencing was performed on PBMCs, taken before or after stereotactic body radiation therapy (not recorded which). DNA for the CDR3: TGCAGCGTTAAGGGCCAGAACTATTGCTACACCTTC. It encodes CSVKGQNYCYTF.